The 16 T cell receptor beta chains listed next were all sequenced from one sample in a study of blood T cell repertoires in COVID-19. Assay used: immunoSEQ multiplex PCR; TCRdb lists only in-frame clones, some missing. Among tens of thousands of clones listed, roughly nine tenths were seen once. Sequencing was carried out using peripheral blood. The receptors originated from a human donor in a cohort sampled during active COVID-19.

This clone is a singleton in its sample. This chain uses TRBV27 with TRBJ2-1; 7 bases map to TRBD1. Germline CDR1 reads MNHEY; CDR2 reads SMNVEV (reference sequence). The CDR3 has 12 amino acids. The V and J ends lost 5 bases and 12 bases, in that order; junction bases with no gene match: 7. CDR3 DNA sequence: TGTGCCAGCAGTCTTGACAGGGCGAGGCAGTTCTTC. Translation: CASSLDRARQFF.

The genes are TRBV5-1 and TRBJ1-1, with TRBD1 identical over 8 bases. The germline V gene has CDR1 SGHRS and CDR2 YFSETQ. The CDR3 runs 14 residues. Losses at the gene ends were 4 bases for V and 5 bases for J; bases not matched to a gene: 7. The CDR3 spells CASSVRGLGTEAFF. The CDR3 region has the DNA TGCGCCAGCAGCGTCAGGGGGCTAGGAACTGAAGCTTTCTTT.

This rearrangement joins TRBV5-1 to TRBJ2-2, with D maybe TRBD1 (6 bases). CDR1 is SGHRS and CDR2 is YFSETQ in the germline V gene. This CDR3 region has 16 residues. V was trimmed by 4 bases and J by 2 bases, leaving 15 bases between them. As DNA, the CDR3 is TGCGCCAGCAGCGTCTACAGGGCTACTAACACCGGGGAGCTGTTTTTT. This encodes CASSVYRATNTGELFF.

This clone showed up just a few times. This chain connects TRBV28 to TRBJ2-5; perhaps TRBD2 as D (7 bases). Between the trimmed V and J ends, which lost 5 bases and 4 bases, there was a span of 26 bases. The CDR3 loop spans 18 amino acids. Germline V gives CDR1 MDHEN, CDR2 SYDVKM. The CDR3 coding sequence is TGTGCCAGCAGTATTAGCAACCCTGGGGGGGGCGCGGGAGAGACCCAGTACTTC. Amino acids: CASSISNPGGGAGETQYF. The whole variable domain, remainder taken from reference TRBV28 and TRBJ2-5, is DVKVTQSSRYLVKRTGEKVFLECVQDMDHENMFWYRQDPGLGLRLIYFSYDVKMKEKGDIPEGYSVSREKKERFSLILESASTNQTSMYLCASSISNPGGGAGETQYFGPGTRLLVL.

The chain has TRBV2 and TRBJ1-1, with 7 bases aligning to TRBD1. V dropped 6 bases and J dropped 1; count of bases not matched to a gene: 8. The germline V gene encodes CDR1 SNHLY and CDR2 FYNNEI. This CDR3 contains 15 residues. In nucleotides, the CDR3 is TGTGCCAGCAGACGCGGACAGGAACCGAACACTGAAGCTTTCTTT. This codes for CASRRGQEPNTEAFF.

The J gene is TRBJ1-1, the V gene TRBV11-3; TRBD1 agrees at 10 bases. Trimming took 2 bases from V and 2 from J; bases not matched to a gene: 17. The CDR3 contains 20 residues. The germline gives CDR1 SGHNT, CDR2 YENEEA. CDR3 nucleotide sequence: TGTGCCAGCAGCTTACCCCGGTTCCGACAGGGGGCAATCAACAACACTGAAGCTTTCTTT. Protein product: CASSLPRFRQGAINNTEAFF.

The rearrangement links TRBV3-1 (or the pseudogene TRBV3-2) to TRBJ2-3; 7 positions agree with TRBD2. V lost 6 bases, J lost 2 bases, and 11 bases stayed unmatched. The germline gives CDR1 LGHDT, CDR2 YNNKEL (reference sequence). The CDR3 is made up of 16 amino acids. CDR3 in amino acids: CASSRGAGRLTDTQYF. CDR3 in DNA: TGTGCCAGCAGTAGGGGAGCGGGGAGACTCACAGATACGCAGTATTTT.

The CDR3: CASSYSRGNTIYF. The CDR3 nucleotides are TGTGCCAGCAGTTACTCGCGGGGAAACACCATATATTTT. V is TRBV6-6 and J is TRBJ1-3, with D unresolved. The CDR3 has 13 amino acids. Trimming shortened V by 0 bases and J by 4 bases, and 4 bases separated the two germline ends. The germline gives CDR1 MNHNY, CDR2 SVGAGI (reference sequence).

In this sample, this clone turned up a few times. The rearrangement uses TRBV27 and TRBJ2-7; the match to TRBD2 covers 9 bases. The CDR3 contains 14 residues. Per the germline V gene, CDR1 is MNHEY and CDR2 is SMNVEV (reference sequence). J lost 3 bases, V lost 6 bases, and 6 bases had no gene match. The DNA of the CDR3 is TGTGCCAGCAGACTACTTAGCGGGAGCTACGAGCAGTACTTC. It specifies CASRLLSGSYEQYF.

The V gene is TRBV4-1, the J gene TRBJ2-2; 9 positions agree with TRBD2. V trimming: 0 bases; J trimming: 2 bases; junction bases outside the gene matches: 10. The CDR3 has 19 amino acids. Germline V CDR1 and CDR2: MGHRA, YSYEKL. CDR3 sequence: CASSQDRTSAYKNTGELFF. CDR3 bases: TGCGCCAGCAGCCAAGATCGGACTAGCGCATACAAAAACACCGGGGAGCTGTTTTTT.

This clone was seen only once. The genes are TRBV3-1 (or the pseudogene TRBV3-2) and TRBJ2-7; 12 bases align to TRBD2. V was pared by 3 bases and J by 4 bases, with 1 base of the junction left unmatched. The CDR3 runs to 14 residues. Germline loops: CDR1 LGHDT, CDR2 YNNKEL (reference sequence). CDR3 region: CASSQTSGSYEQYF. CDR3 nucleotides: TGTGCCAGCAGCCAGACTAGCGGGAGTTACGAGCAGTACTTC.

This chain links TRBV6-5 with TRBJ1-3; 9 bases fit TRBD1. V shed 6 bases and J 7 bases; nucleotides not matched to a gene: 7. CDR1 and CDR2 (germline): MNHEY, SVGAGI. The CDR3 sequence is 14 residues long. DNA of the CDR3: TGTGCCAGCAGAAGAACAGGGGGCCCGAACACCATATATTTT. The encoded protein is CASRRTGGPNTIYF.

This clone turned up a few times. The chain has TRBV2 and TRBJ2-1; 11 bases match TRBD2. The CDR3 sequence is 14 residues long. Per the germline V gene, CDR1 is SNHLY and CDR2 is FYNNEI. J lost 3 bases, V lost 9 bases, and 4 bases had no gene match. The CDR3 here is CARPTSGSYNEQFF. The DNA of the CDR3 is TGTGCCAGACCTACTAGCGGGAGCTACAATGAGCAGTTCTTC.

The rearrangement joins TRBV13 to TRBJ1-3; maybe TRBD1 (6 bases). Germline CDR1 reads PRHDT; CDR2 reads FYEKMQ (reference sequence). The CDR3 contains 13 residues. The V end was cut by 6 bases, the J end by 2 bases, with 8 bases between. CDR3 in amino acids: CASSTGTGNTIYF. CDR3 bases: TGTGCCAGCAGTACAGGGACTGGAAACACCATATATTTT.

The chain links TRBV5-8 to TRBJ1-2; 8 bases agree with TRBD1. Germline CDR1 reads SGHTS; CDR2 reads YDEGEE. With 3 bases clipped from V and 8 bases from J, the junction kept 12 bases outside the gene matches. The CDR3 has 15 residues. The CDR3 DNA sequence: TGTGCCAGCAGCTGGGGAGCAGGGGGCATAGGAGGCTACACCTTC. Amino acid sequence: CASSWGAGGIGGYTF. The full variable domain, completed using reference TRBV5-8 and TRBJ1-2, is EAGVTQSPTHLIKTRGQQATLRCSPISGHTSVYWYQQALGLGLQFLLWYDEGEERNRGNFPPRFSGRQFPNYSSELNVNALELEDSALYLCASSWGAGGIGGYTFGSGTRLTVV.

The chain joins TRBV3-1 (or the pseudogene TRBV3-2) to TRBJ1-4, with D maybe TRBD1 (5 bases). Per germline, CDR1 LGHDT and CDR2 YNNKEL (reference sequence). The CDR3 has 14 residues. V gave up 4 bases and J gave up 7 bases, with 13 bases separating them. CDR3 DNA: TGTGCCAGCAGCCCCGACAGCCTTGGTGAAAAACTGTTTTTT. This codes for CASSPDSLGEKLFF.